Below are 31 T cell receptor beta chains sequenced from a single sample in a study of blood T cell repertoires in COVID-19 (dated by TCRdb to about 2020). Libraries were prepared through the immunoSEQ multiplex PCR assay. TCRdb took over this immuneACCESS table, retaining in-frame rearrangements with V and J assigned. Such tables are incomplete; in checked studies, under half of the missing clones stem from an unresolved V gene, and the remainder is unexplained. Recorded for this sample are 400,000 to 450,000 clones; around 88% of them occurred a single time. The top ten clonotypes cover 10% to 15% of the sample. Material: peripheral blood. Receptors were obtained from a woman between 50 and 59 years old with COVID-19, enrolled during active disease.

This chain connects TRBV15 to TRBJ2-7; D unclear. CDR1 and CDR2 from the germline V gene are LNHNV and YYDKDF (reference sequence). V was shortened by 0 bases and J by 2 bases, with 8 bases between the two germline ends. The CDR3 has 14 residues. CDR3 region: CATSRDQATYEQYF. CDR3 DNA: TGTGCCACCAGCAGAGATCAGGCCACCTACGAGCAGTACTTC.

Written as DNA, the CDR3 is TGTGCCACCTCTTTGGGGGGGAAAAATGAAGCTTTCTTT. This sequence encodes CATSLGGKNEAFF. This chain uses TRBV27 with TRBJ1-1; a possible D gene is TRBD1 (5 bases). With 10 bases removed from V and 7 bases from J, the gap between germline ends came to 19 bases. Germline assignment: CDR1 MNHEY and CDR2 SMNVEV (reference sequence). The CDR3 has 13 residues.

The chain couples TRBV5-1 to TRBJ2-7; 10 nucleotides agree with TRBD1. V lost 4 bases, J lost 2 bases, and 3 bases stayed unmatched. There are 14 residues in the CDR3. Germline V CDR1 and CDR2: SGHRS, YFSETQ. The CDR3 here is CASSRQGATYEQYF. CDR3 in DNA: TGCGCCAGCAGCCGACAGGGGGCTACCTACGAGCAGTACTTC.

V usage is TRBV15 and J usage is TRBJ2-7; no clear D. The V end lost 1 base, the J end lost 2 bases, and 9 bases lay between the germline ends. Germline-derived CDR1 and CDR2 are LNHNV and YYDKDF (reference sequence). CDR3 length equals 14 residues. CDR3 nucleotide sequence: TGTGCCACCAGCAGAGGAACGGTTCCCTACGAGCAGTACTTC. Amino acid sequence: CATSRGTVPYEQYF.

Only a few counts were recorded for this clone. The chain recombines TRBV7-9 with TRBJ2-7; maybe TRBD2 (6 bases). CDR3 length: 14 residues. Germline V gene data show CDR1 as SEHNR and CDR2 as FQNEAQ (reference sequence). The germline V and J ends were trimmed by 0 bases and 7 bases, with 13 bases remaining between them. DNA of the CDR3: TGTGCCAGCAGCTTAGCGCGGGACGGCGAGGAGCAGTACTTC. It is translated as CASSLARDGEEQYF.

The rearrangement links TRBV6-2 or TRBV6-3 to TRBJ1-1; 8 nucleotides match TRBD1. The CDR3 is made up of 14 amino acids. J was trimmed by 1 base and V by 6 bases; bases with no gene match: 4. Germline values: CDR1 MNHEY, CDR2 SVGEGT. The chain's CDR3 is CASSRQGWNTEAFF. CDR3 sequence (DNA): TGTGCCAGCAGCAGACAGGGGTGGAACACTGAAGCTTTCTTT.

This rearrangement joins TRBV11-2 to TRBJ1-1; tentative D call: TRBD1 (5 bases). This CDR3 contains 15 residues. Germline V gives CDR1 SGHAT, CDR2 FQNNGV. Trimming took off 0 bases at V and 0 bases at J, with 8 bases between the two ends. For the CDR3, the DNA is TGTGCCAGCAGCTTAGAGGGGCAGATGAACACTGAAGCTTTCTTT. Protein: CASSLEGQMNTEAFF.

The chain recombines TRBV6-5 with TRBJ1-1; 8 nucleotides agree with TRBD1. The V gene end was trimmed by 8 bases and the J gene end by 0 bases; junction bases not matched to a gene: 5. CDR1 and CDR2 from the germline V gene are MNHEY and SVGAGI. The CDR3 covers 14 residues. The CDR3 loop reads CASLQGGMNTEAFF. CDR3 DNA sequence: TGTGCCAGCCTACAGGGGGGTATGAACACTGAAGCTTTCTTT.

This chain uses TRBV19 with TRBJ1-1; TRBD1 aligns across 8 bases. CDR1 and CDR2 from the germline V gene are LNHDA and SQIVND (reference sequence). The CDR3 is 13 amino acids. V gave up 5 bases and J gave up 6 bases; unmatched junction bases: 5. The CDR3 region is CASSPQGAPEAFF. CDR3 nucleotide sequence: TGTGCCAGTAGTCCCCAGGGGGCTCCTGAAGCTTTCTTT.

This clone has more than one count but fewer than ten. The chain is built from TRBV10-1 and TRBJ2-1; D may be TRBD2 (6 bases). Between the trimmed V and J ends, which lost 3 bases and 0 bases, there was a span of 12 bases. Per the germline V gene, CDR1 is WNHNN and CDR2 is SYGVQD (reference sequence). This CDR3 is built from 16 residues. CDR3 sequence (DNA): TGCGCCAGCAGTGACCCCCGGGGGAGCTCCTACAATGAGCAGTTCTTC. Translating gives CASSDPRGSSYNEQFF.

The chain couples TRBV20-1 to TRBJ2-7, with 9 bases fitting TRBD1. V was clipped by 3 bases and J by 0 bases; unmatched bases: 3. Looked up from germline, CDR1 is DFQATT and CDR2 is SNEGSKA (reference sequence). CDR3 length: 14 amino acids. DNA of the CDR3: TGCAGTGCTAGTCGGGACAGGGTCTCCTACGAGCAGTACTTC. This codes for CSASRDRVSYEQYF.

The chain uses TRBV9 and TRBJ2-7, with 14 bases identical to TRBD2. Germline V gene data show CDR1 as SGDLS and CDR2 as YYNGEE. This CDR3 contains 17 residues. J gave up 1 base and V 4 bases, and 7 bases lay outside the gene matches. The CDR3 nucleotides read TGTGCCAGCAGCCCAAGGACTAGCGGGGGGACATCCTACGAGCAGTACTTC. Translated: CASSPRTSGGTSYEQYF.

This clone has a handful of counts. CDR3: CATTSGQNTEAFF. CDR3 in DNA: TGTGCCACCACCTCAGGGCAGAACACTGAAGCTTTCTTT. The rearrangement links TRBV24-1 to TRBJ1-1; TRBD1 is a possible D gene (5 bases). The CDR3 loop spans 13 amino acids. The V end was cut by 8 bases, the J end by 1 base, with 10 bases between. The germline CDR1 and CDR2 sequences are KGHDR and SFDVKD.

The V gene is TRBV6-5, the J gene TRBJ1-2, with D possibly being TRBD1 (6 bases). The germline V and J ends were trimmed by 5 bases and 3 bases, with 16 bases remaining between them. From germline, CDR1 is MNHEY and CDR2 SVGAGI. There are 15 residues in the CDR3. CDR3 sequence: CASSPTYRVDYGYTF. In nucleotides, the CDR3 is TGTGCCAGCAGTCCGACTTACAGGGTAGACTATGGCTACACCTTC.

The sample holds one count of this clone. The genes are TRBV5-1 and TRBJ2-1, with D unresolved. This CDR3 comprises 13 residues. Germline assignment: CDR1 SGHRS and CDR2 YFSETQ. With 6 bases removed from V and 5 bases from J, the gap between germline ends came to 12 bases. The CDR3 sequence is CASNPAQDNEQFF. The CDR3 DNA sequence: TGCGCCAGCAACCCGGCTCAGGACAATGAGCAGTTCTTC.

This chain uses TRBV6-2 or TRBV6-3 with TRBJ2-3; 8 bases fit TRBD1. The ends lost 4 bases at V and 6 bases at J; junction bases unmatched: 6. Germline V gene sequence: CDR1 MNHEY, CDR2 SVGEGT. The CDR3 has 14 amino acids. The DNA for the CDR3 is TGTGCCAGCAGTTGGGGACAGGCGCTGGATACGCAGTATTTT. This codes for CASSWGQALDTQYF.

The V and J genes are TRBV13 and TRBJ2-1, with 11 bases aligning to TRBD2. V dropped 1 base and J dropped 0; count of bases not matched to a gene: 5. The germline gives CDR1 PRHDT, CDR2 FYEKMQ (reference sequence). The length of the CDR3 is 18 residues. CDR3 in DNA: TGTGCCAGCAGCTTAGACAGACTAGCGGGAAGCTCCTACAATGAGCAGTTCTTC. Translated, it gives CASSLDRLAGSSYNEQFF. Drawing the rest from reference TRBV13 and TRBJ2-1, the complete variable domain is AAGVIQSPRHLIKEKRETATLKCYPIPRHDTVYWYQQGPGQDPQFLISFYEKMQSDKGSIPDRFSAQQFSDYHSELNMSSLELGDSALYFCASSLDRLAGSSYNEQFFGPGTRLTVL.

The chain uses TRBV6-5 and TRBJ1-1; D is unresolved. V lost 6 bases, J lost 4 bases, and 15 bases lay in between. CDR1 is MNHEY and CDR2 is SVGAGI in the germline V gene. The CDR3 runs 14 residues. The CDR3 is CASSDYAGGTEAFF. DNA for the CDR3: TGTGCCAGCAGCGACTATGCGGGAGGCACTGAAGCTTTCTTT.

The chain couples TRBV6-1 to TRBJ2-1; D may be TRBD2 (6 bases). V was cut by 2 bases and J by 0 bases, with 14 bases left in between. Germline V gives CDR1 MNHNS, CDR2 SASEGT. The CDR3 is 17 amino acids. For the CDR3, the DNA is TGTGCCAGCAGTGAACTGGACTACTCGAACTCCTACAATGAGCAGTTCTTC. This translates into CASSELDYSNSYNEQFF.

The V call is TRBV30, the J call TRBJ2-1, with D maybe TRBD1 (5 bases). The CDR3 length is 17 residues. Germline V gene lookup returns CDR1 GTSNPN and CDR2 SVGIG (reference sequence). V shed 2 bases and J shed 0 bases, with 17 bases lying between them. The CDR3 here is CAWSPEDGASSYNEQFF. In nucleotides, the CDR3 is TGTGCCTGGAGTCCCGAGGATGGGGCGAGCTCCTACAATGAGCAGTTCTTC.

The chain employs TRBV6-5 and TRBJ1-6, with D possibly being TRBD1 (6 bases). CDR3 length: 15 amino acids. CDR1 and CDR2 from the germline V gene are MNHEY and SVGAGI. Trimming took off 0 bases at V and 9 bases at J, with 12 bases between the two ends. The CDR3 here is CASSYSTGGTSPLHF. The CDR3 DNA reads as TGTGCCAGCAGTTACTCGACAGGCGGTACTTCACCCCTCCACTTT.

This clone was seen a handful of times. The chain joins TRBV7-2 to TRBJ1-2; possible D gene TRBD1, 5 bases. With 3 bases removed from V and 0 bases from J, the gap between germline ends came to 11 bases. The CDR3 extends over 15 amino acids. Looked up from germline, CDR1 is SGHTA and CDR2 is FQGNSA. The CDR3 nucleotides read TGTGCCAGCAGCTTCGTCTCACAGGCTAACTATGGCTACACCTTC. Amino acids: CASSFVSQANYGYTF.

The chain couples TRBV2 to TRBJ2-5, with D unresolved. This CDR3 has 14 residues. Trimming removed 6 bases from V and 3 bases from J, with 14 bases in between. Germline lookup yields CDR1 SNHLY and CDR2 FYNNEI. The CDR3 nucleotides are TGTGCCAGCAGCCGTGCAGGTGAAGAAGAGACCCAGTACTTC. This codes for CASSRAGEEETQYF. Supplemented by reference TRBV2 and TRBJ2-5, the full variable domain reads EPEVTQTPSHQVTQMGQEVILRCVPISNHLYFYWYRQILGQKVEFLVSFYNNEISEKSEIFDDQFSVERPDGSNFTLKIRSTKLEDSAMYFCASSRAGEEETQYFGPGTRLLVL.

The chain combines TRBV5-1 with TRBJ2-2; 13 nucleotides agree with TRBD2. Trimming cost V 2 bases and J 0 bases; bases outside gene matches: 4. Germline CDR1 reads SGHRS; CDR2 reads YFSETQ. The CDR3 is 18 amino acids. This chain's CDR3 is CASSFGLAGASNTGELFF. CDR3 DNA sequence: TGCGCCAGCAGCTTTGGACTAGCGGGGGCCTCGAACACCGGGGAGCTGTTTTTT.

The DNA for the CDR3 is TGTGCCAGCAGCTCCCACGACAGGTGGAACACTGAAGCTTTCTTT. The encoded protein is CASSSHDRWNTEAFF. The chain is built from TRBV11-2 and TRBJ1-1; D possibly corresponds to TRBD1 (6 bases). Germline V gene sequence: CDR1 SGHAT, CDR2 FQNNGV. This CDR3 contains 15 residues. Trimming shortened V by 4 bases and J by 1 base, and 13 bases separated the two germline ends. Looking up the rest from reference TRBV11-2 and TRBJ1-1 gives the full variable domain: EAGVAQSPRYKIIEKRQSVAFWCNPISGHATLYWYQQILGQGPKLLIQFQNNGVVDDSQLPKDRFSAERLKGVDSTLKIQPAKLEDSAVYLCASSSHDRWNTEAFFGQGTRLTVV.

This chain uses TRBV27 with TRBJ2-5, with no clear D. The germline V gene encodes CDR1 MNHEY and CDR2 SMNVEV (reference sequence). Trimming removed 2 bases from V and 5 bases from J, with 9 bases in between. The CDR3 consists of 13 residues. Here the CDR3 reads CASSLMASETQYF. CDR3 sequence (DNA): TGTGCCAGCAGTTTAATGGCCTCGGAGACCCAGTACTTC.

The chain links TRBV2 to TRBJ1-5; 10 nucleotides align to TRBD1. V lost 8 bases, J lost 3 bases, and 7 bases stayed unmatched. CDR3 length: 15 residues. In germline, CDR1 is SNHLY, CDR2 FYNNEI. CDR3 DNA sequence: TGTGCCAGCGGGGGGACAGGGGCCCCCAATCAGCCCCAGCATTTT. Amino acid sequence: CASGGTGAPNQPQHF.

The gene calls are TRBV6-5 and TRBJ1-6; D not certain. The V end was cut by 7 bases, the J end by 8 bases, with 9 bases between. In germline, CDR1 is MNHEY, CDR2 SVGAGI. The CDR3 contains 12 residues. The CDR3 DNA is TGTGCCAGCATGGGCTCCGATTCACCCCTCCACTTT. It yields the protein CASMGSDSPLHF.

This rearrangement joins TRBV6-1 to TRBJ2-2, with 7 bases identical to TRBD1. CDR1 and CDR2 (germline): MNHNS, SASEGT. With V trimmed by 3 bases and J by 4 bases, 11 bases remained unmatched. The CDR3 has 17 amino acids. CDR3 DNA sequence: TGTGCCAGCAGTGAGGGGACAGACTTCAGAATCACCGGGGAGCTGTTTTTT. Encoded protein: CASSEGTDFRITGELFF.

The V call is TRBV5-1, the J call TRBJ2-1, with 10 bases that match TRBD1. This CDR3 is built from 16 residues. In germline, CDR1 is SGHRS, CDR2 YFSETQ. V trimming: 4 bases; J trimming: 5 bases; junction bases outside the gene matches: 9. CDR3 DNA sequence: TGCGCCAGCAGCCTTGGACAGGGGGTGAGGAACAATGAGCAGTTCTTC. This sequence encodes CASSLGQGVRNNEQFF.

V usage is TRBV5-1 and J usage is TRBJ1-4; 7 nucleotides match TRBD1. Germline CDR1 SGHRS, CDR2 YFSETQ. CDR3 length: 17 amino acids. V lost 0 bases, J lost 0 bases, and 5 bases stayed unmatched. The CDR3: CASSLAPGGPTNEKLFF. In nucleotides, the CDR3 is TGCGCCAGCAGCTTGGCCCCAGGGGGGCCAACTAATGAAAAACTGTTTTTT.